One and the same sample provided the 29 T cell receptor beta chains below, sequenced in a study of cytotoxic CD8 clonotypes in ibrutinib-treated CLL. Method: immunoSEQ multiplex PCR; TCRdb's copy keeps in-frame clones and lacks some. The sample yields approximately 74,000 clones, 80% seen once. The sample consisted of PBMCs, taken at disease progression, from a patient treated with ibrutinib. All receptors derive from a human donor with chronic lymphocytic leukemia.

The CDR3 coding sequence is TGCGCCAGCAGCCAAGTTTGGCAGGTTGGTAATGAAAAACTGTTTTTT. It yields the protein CASSQVWQVGNEKLFF. V and J are TRBV4-1 and TRBJ1-4; D is unresolved. This CDR3 is built from 16 residues. The germline V gene encodes CDR1 MGHRA and CDR2 YSYEKL. The V gene lost 1 base and the J gene lost 4 bases, with 13 bases spanning the gap.

The chain employs TRBV11-3 and TRBJ2-3, with TRBD2 matching over 15 bases. The length of the CDR3 is 19 residues. Germline-derived CDR1 and CDR2 are SGHNT and YENEEA. V shed 6 bases, J shed 0 bases, and the junction held 10 bases outside the gene matches. The CDR3 protein is CASRPGTSGGPSSTDTQYF. CDR3 bases: TGTGCCAGCAGGCCCGGGACTAGCGGGGGGCCTTCCAGCACAGATACGCAGTATTTT. The entire variable domain, with the rest obtained from reference TRBV11-3 and TRBJ2-3, is as follows: EAGVVQSPRYKIIEKKQPVAFWCNPISGHNTLYWYLQNLGQGPELLIRYENEEAVDDSQLPKDRFSAERLKGVDSTLKIQPAELGDSAVYLCASRPGTSGGPSSTDTQYFGPGTRLTVL.

This clone has just one count. The gene calls are TRBV5-1 and TRBJ1-1, with TRBD1 matching over 7 bases. CDR3 length: 17 residues. Unmatched junction bases numbered 12, after V lost 4 bases and J lost 0 bases. Germline CDR1 SGHRS, CDR2 YFSETQ. Here the CDR3 reads CASSMKQGGNMNTEAFF. DNA for the CDR3: TGCGCCAGCAGCATGAAGCAGGGGGGCAACATGAACACTGAAGCTTTCTTT.

This chain uses TRBV7-3 with TRBJ2-2; D gene uncertain. The ends were cut back, 4 bases at V and 6 bases at J, with 12 bases in the middle. Germline V lookup: CDR1 SGHTA, CDR2 FQGTGA. The CDR3 sequence is 14 residues long. CDR3 bases: TGTGCCAGCAGCTCCATAGACGGGCCCGGGGAGCTGTTTTTT. Translated: CASSSIDGPGELFF.

V gene TRBV20-1 combines with J gene TRBJ2-4, with D uncertain. V lost 6 bases and J 9 bases, leaving 12 bases between the germline ends. Germline CDR1 is DFQATT and CDR2 is SNEGSKA (reference sequence). This CDR3 is built from 11 residues. The CDR3 region has the DNA TGCAGTGCACAGATTCGCGGCATTCAGTACTTC. This encodes CSAQIRGIQYF.

This sequence joins TRBV18 and TRBJ1-4; D gene unclear. CDR1 and CDR2 from the germline V gene are KGHSH and LQKENI. Trimming cost V 3 bases and J 8 bases, with 10 bases left between them. This CDR3 has 13 residues. The CDR3 is CASSPQTGEKLFF. Written as DNA, the CDR3 is TGTGCCAGCTCACCGCAAACGGGAGAAAAACTGTTTTTT.

This chain connects TRBV6-5 to TRBJ1-5; D not resolved. The CDR3 loop spans 14 amino acids. V was pared by 6 bases and J by 3 bases, with 12 bases between. The germline gives CDR1 MNHEY, CDR2 SVGAGI. CDR3 residues: CASSDRAPNQPQHF. The CDR3 coding sequence is TGTGCCAGCAGCGACCGGGCCCCCAATCAGCCCCAGCATTTT.

The chain carries TRBV6-5 and TRBJ2-1, with 10 bases fitting TRBD1. Trimming cost V 2 bases and J 9 bases; bases outside gene matches: 4. CDR3 length: 14 residues. The germline V gene has CDR1 MNHEY and CDR2 SVGAGI. The CDR3 DNA follows: TGTGCCAGCAGTTACGGGACAGGGGAGCTTGAGCAGTTCTTC. This encodes CASSYGTGELEQFF.

This chain joins TRBV5-1 and TRBJ1-4, with 7 nucleotides matching TRBD1. With 2 bases clipped from V and 7 bases from J, the junction kept 8 bases outside the gene matches. Germline V lookup: CDR1 SGHRS, CDR2 YFSETQ. CDR3 size: 15 residues. CDR3 DNA: TGCGCCAGCAGCTTCGGGACAGACCGGCCTGAAAAACTGTTTTTT. Its protein is CASSFGTDRPEKLFF.

The rearrangement joins TRBV5-1 to TRBJ2-7, with 8 positions matching TRBD1. The germline CDR1 and CDR2 sequences are SGHRS and YFSETQ. V dropped 2 bases and J dropped 5; count of bases not matched to a gene: 15. This CDR3 has 17 amino acids. The CDR3 here is CASSLRPRGQGDDEQYF. The CDR3 nucleotides read TGCGCCAGCAGCTTACGACCTAGAGGACAGGGTGACGACGAGCAGTACTTC.

A few counts support this clone. V usage is TRBV9 and J usage is TRBJ1-1, with D unresolved. The V gene lost 3 bases and the J gene lost 1 base, with 19 bases spanning the gap. Germline CDR1 SGDLS, CDR2 YYNGEE. The CDR3 contains 17 residues. The CDR3 coding sequence is TGTGCCAGCAGCGAGAGAGGAGTGAGGGTAGAGAACACTGAAGCTTTCTTT. Its translation is CASSERGVRVENTEAFF.

This clone was found once. CDR3 amino acids: CASHKGGEQYF. In DNA, the CDR3 is TGTGCCAGCCACAAGGGGGGCGAGCAGTACTTC. This chain links TRBV6-1 with TRBJ2-7; D possibly matches TRBD1 or TRBD2 (6 bases each). V was pared by 8 bases and J by 6 bases, with 11 bases between. From germline, CDR1 is MNHNS and CDR2 SASEGT. The CDR3 totals 11 residues.

J is TRBJ2-7 and V is TRBV10-3; D gene uncertain. Germline CDR1 reads ENHRY; CDR2 reads SYGVKD. This CDR3 is built from 12 residues. Trimming left V 6 bases short and J 2 bases short, with 8 bases between. The DNA for the CDR3 is TGTGCCATCAGCGGTCAGCCCTACGAGCAGTACTTC. It is translated as CAISGQPYEQYF.

The chain is built from TRBV10-1 and TRBJ1-5, with 8 nucleotides matching TRBD1. The CDR3 spans 14 residues. Germline trimming cut 2 bases from V and 8 bases from J; bases unmatched to any gene: 5. The germline V gene encodes CDR1 WNHNN and CDR2 SYGVQD (reference sequence). As DNA, the CDR3 is TGCGCCAGCAGTGAGAACCAGGGGGCGAAGCCCCAGCATTTT. It is translated as CASSENQGAKPQHF.

The chain recombines TRBV2 with TRBJ1-1; 7 bases match TRBD1. Per germline, CDR1 SNHLY and CDR2 FYNNEI. The CDR3 consists of 13 residues. Germline trimming cut 6 bases from V and 1 base from J; bases unmatched to any gene: 2. The CDR3 is CASSGQENTEAFF. The CDR3 nucleotides are TGTGCCAGCAGCGGACAGGAGAACACTGAAGCTTTCTTT.

The chain uses TRBV11-2 and TRBJ2-3; no reliable D call. Between the trimmed V and J ends, which lost 5 bases and 4 bases, there was a span of 19 bases. This CDR3 region has 16 residues. CDR1 SGHAT and CDR2 FQNNGV come from the germline V gene. CDR3 residues: CASSQTTIPLPDTQYF. The CDR3 region has the DNA TGTGCCAGCAGCCAGACGACAATTCCGCTCCCAGATACGCAGTATTTT.

The chain combines TRBV18 with TRBJ1-4; D is uncertain. This CDR3 is 15 amino acids long. Germline V gene lookup returns CDR1 KGHSH and CDR2 LQKENI. The V end lost 5 bases, the J end lost 8 bases, and 18 bases lay between the germline ends. This chain's CDR3 is CASSRLGDDGEKLFF. The CDR3, as DNA: TGTGCCAGCTCAAGACTCGGTGATGATGGCGAAAAACTGTTTTTT.

This chain uses TRBV14 with TRBJ2-2; D uncertain. Trimming cost V 1 base and J 0 bases, with 9 bases left between them. Germline CDR1 and CDR2: SGHDN and FVKESK. This CDR3 is 16 amino acids long. CDR3 protein: CASSQVGNSNTGELFF. The CDR3 DNA sequence: TGTGCCAGCAGCCAAGTGGGGAACTCGAACACCGGGGAGCTGTTTTTT.

This chain links TRBV5-1 with TRBJ2-7; D possibly corresponds to TRBD2 (6 bases). CDR1 and CDR2 (germline): SGHRS, YFSETQ. With 1 base removed from V and 3 bases from J, the gap between germline ends came to 11 bases. The CDR3 extends over 14 amino acids. CDR3 DNA sequence: TGCGCCAGCAGCTTGTCCTGGCGGGACTACGAGCAGTACTTC. It specifies CASSLSWRDYEQYF.

The chain is built from TRBV4-2 and TRBJ1-4, with 7 bases fitting TRBD1. V was clipped by 0 bases and J by 8 bases; unmatched bases: 9. The germline CDR1 and CDR2 sequences are LGHNA and YNFKEQ. The length of the CDR3 is 16 residues. CDR3 DNA sequence: TGTGCCAGCAGCCAAGATCCCCCGACAGGGCCGGAAAAACTGTTTTTT. This encodes CASSQDPPTGPEKLFF.

This clone was observed once. This chain uses TRBV15 with TRBJ1-3, with 7 bases fitting TRBD1. This CDR3 contains 15 residues. Losses at the gene ends were 0 bases for V and 4 bases for J; bases not matched to a gene: 3. The germline V gene encodes CDR1 LNHNV and CDR2 YYDKDF (reference sequence). The CDR3 nucleotides read TGTGCCACCAGCAGAGAAGGGGGCCCCGGAAACACCATATATTTT. Translation gives CATSREGGPGNTIYF.

The rearrangement uses TRBV5-8 and TRBJ1-5; D unresolved. Trimming cost V 5 bases and J 5 bases, with 14 bases left between them. Germline V gene lookup returns CDR1 SGHTS and CDR2 YDEGEE. The CDR3 loop spans 14 amino acids. CDR3 residues: CASRPWEIDQPQHF. The CDR3 nucleotides are TGTGCCAGCAGACCCTGGGAAATAGATCAGCCCCAGCATTTT.

The V and J genes are TRBV7-6 and TRBJ1-1; TRBD1 matches at 7 bases. Trimming removed 0 bases from V and 5 bases from J; junction bases left unmatched: 6. The germline V gene encodes CDR1 SGHVS and CDR2 FNYEAQ. The CDR3 runs 15 residues. This CDR3 reads CASSLAPTDRTEAFF. The CDR3 DNA is TGTGCCAGCAGCTTAGCCCCCACGGACAGGACTGAAGCTTTCTTT. Complete variable domain (other parts from reference TRBV7-6 and TRBJ1-1): GAGVSQSPRYKVTKRGQDVALRCDPISGHVSLYWYRQALGQGPEFLTYFNYEAQQDKSGLPNDRFSAERPEGSISTLTIQRTEQRDSAMYRCASSLAPTDRTEAFFGQGTRLTVV.

This chain joins TRBV29-1 and TRBJ2-5; 8 bases match TRBD2. Trimming took 5 bases from V and 5 from J; bases not matched to a gene: 7. The CDR3 covers 13 residues. Looked up from germline, CDR1 is SQVTM and CDR2 is ANQGSEA. The CDR3 bases are TGCAGCGTTAGGCCGGGGGGGCCCGAGACCCAGTACTTC. It translates to CSVRPGGPETQYF.

The gene calls are TRBV6-4 and TRBJ1-5; D ambiguous. Trimming stripped 0 bases from V and 2 bases from J, with 26 bases between. The CDR3 runs 21 residues. Per germline, CDR1 MRHNA and CDR2 SNTAGT. The CDR3 DNA sequence: TGTGCCAGCAGTGACTCGAGGAGACGCTGGAGCGAAGAAGTCTGCAATCAGCCCCAGCATTTT. Its protein product is CASSDSRRRWSEEVCNQPQHF.

This chain uses TRBV7-9 with TRBJ1-1, with 10 positions matching TRBD1. With V trimmed by 2 bases and J by 5 bases, 5 bases remained unmatched. Germline CDR1 is SEHNR and CDR2 is FQNEAQ (reference sequence). The CDR3 loop spans 15 amino acids. CDR3 DNA: TGTGCCAGCAGCTTACGCGACAGGGGGCGAACTGAAGCTTTCTTT. Amino acid sequence: CASSLRDRGRTEAFF.

This chain connects TRBV29-1 to TRBJ2-1; tentative D call: TRBD2 (5 bases). The CDR3 is 14 residues long. Looked up from germline, CDR1 is SQVTM and CDR2 is ANQGSEA. Trimming took 5 bases from V and 5 from J, leaving 16 bases between them. The CDR3 coding sequence is TGCAGCGTTCCCGAACTAGTATTCGACAATGAGCAGTTCTTC. This codes for CSVPELVFDNEQFF.

The chain has TRBV18 and TRBJ1-5, with D unresolved. This CDR3 has 15 amino acids. The ends were cut back, 3 bases at V and 0 bases at J, with 9 bases in the middle. Germline-derived CDR1 and CDR2 are KGHSH and LQKENI. DNA of the CDR3: TGTGCCAGCTCACCGATTGGGGATAGCAATCAGCCCCAGCATTTT. Translating gives CASSPIGDSNQPQHF. The full variable domain, its missing parts supplied by reference TRBV18 and TRBJ1-5, is NAGVMQNPRHLVRRRGQEARLRCSPMKGHSHVYWYRQLPEEGLKFMVYLQKENIIDESGMPKERFSAEFPKEGPSILRIQQVVRGDSAAYFCASSPIGDSNQPQHFGDGTRLSIL.

This chain links TRBV30 with TRBJ2-7; no definite D call. Trimming removed 3 bases at V and 7 bases at J, with 13 bases between. This CDR3 contains 12 residues. From germline, CDR1 is GTSNPN and CDR2 SVGIG (reference sequence). CDR3 nucleotides: TGTGCCTGGAGAAACCAAGCCCGGGAGCAGTACTTC. This sequence encodes CAWRNQAREQYF.